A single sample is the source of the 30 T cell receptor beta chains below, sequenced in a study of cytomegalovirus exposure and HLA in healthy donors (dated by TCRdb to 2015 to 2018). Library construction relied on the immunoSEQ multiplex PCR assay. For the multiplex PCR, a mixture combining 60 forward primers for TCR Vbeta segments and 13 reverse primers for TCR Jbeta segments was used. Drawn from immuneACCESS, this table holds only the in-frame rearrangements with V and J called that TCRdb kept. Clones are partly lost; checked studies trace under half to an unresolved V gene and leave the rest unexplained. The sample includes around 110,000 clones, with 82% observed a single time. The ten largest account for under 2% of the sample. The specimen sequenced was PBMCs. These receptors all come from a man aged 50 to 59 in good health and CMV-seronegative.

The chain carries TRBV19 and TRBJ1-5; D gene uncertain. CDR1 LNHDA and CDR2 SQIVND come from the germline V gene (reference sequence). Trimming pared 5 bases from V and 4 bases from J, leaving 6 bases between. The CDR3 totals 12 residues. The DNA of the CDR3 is TGTGCCAGTAGTGACATTAATCAGCCCCAGCATTTT. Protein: CASSDINQPQHF.

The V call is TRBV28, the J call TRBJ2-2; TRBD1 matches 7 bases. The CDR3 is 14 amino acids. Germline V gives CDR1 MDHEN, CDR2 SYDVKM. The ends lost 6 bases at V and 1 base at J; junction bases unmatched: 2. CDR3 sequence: CASSGTVNTGELFF. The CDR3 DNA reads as TGTGCCAGCAGCGGGACAGTGAACACCGGGGAGCTGTTTTTT.

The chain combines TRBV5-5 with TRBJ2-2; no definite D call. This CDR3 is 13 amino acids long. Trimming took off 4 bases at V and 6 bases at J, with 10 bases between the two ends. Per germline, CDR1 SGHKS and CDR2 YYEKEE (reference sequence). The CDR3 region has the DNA TGTGCCAGCAGCCTAGGCCCTCCCGGGGAGCTGTTTTTT. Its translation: CASSLGPPGELFF.

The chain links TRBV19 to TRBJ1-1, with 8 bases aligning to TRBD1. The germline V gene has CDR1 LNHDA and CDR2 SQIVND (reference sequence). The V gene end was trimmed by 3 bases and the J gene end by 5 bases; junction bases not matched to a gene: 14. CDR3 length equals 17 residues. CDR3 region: CASSMIGTGGGYTEAFF. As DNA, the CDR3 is TGTGCCAGTAGTATGATAGGGACAGGCGGCGGGTATACTGAAGCTTTCTTT.

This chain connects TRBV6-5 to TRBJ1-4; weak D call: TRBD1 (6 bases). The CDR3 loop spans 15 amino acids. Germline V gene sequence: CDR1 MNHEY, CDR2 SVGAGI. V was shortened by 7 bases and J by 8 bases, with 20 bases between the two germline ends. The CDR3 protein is CASKVNRGGLEKLFF. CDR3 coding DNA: TGTGCCAGCAAAGTAAACCGCGGGGGGCTGGAAAAACTGTTTTTT.

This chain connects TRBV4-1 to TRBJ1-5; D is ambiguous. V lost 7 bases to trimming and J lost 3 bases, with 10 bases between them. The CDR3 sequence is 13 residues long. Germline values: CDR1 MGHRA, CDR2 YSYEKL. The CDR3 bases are TGCGCCAGCACCCACGGGTACAATCAGCCCCAGCATTTT. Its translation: CASTHGYNQPQHF.

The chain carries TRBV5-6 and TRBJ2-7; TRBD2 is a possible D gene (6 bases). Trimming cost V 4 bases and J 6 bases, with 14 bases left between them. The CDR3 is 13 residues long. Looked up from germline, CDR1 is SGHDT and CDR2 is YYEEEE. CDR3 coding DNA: TGTGCCAGCAGCCGACTAGTAGTGGGCGAGCAGTACGTC. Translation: CASSRLVVGEQYV.

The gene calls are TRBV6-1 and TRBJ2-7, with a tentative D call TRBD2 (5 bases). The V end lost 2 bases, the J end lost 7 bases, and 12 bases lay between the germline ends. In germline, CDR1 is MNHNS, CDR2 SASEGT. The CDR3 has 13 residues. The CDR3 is CASSETSAAEQYV. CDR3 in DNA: TGTGCCAGCAGTGAAACTAGTGCTGCGGAGCAGTACGTC.

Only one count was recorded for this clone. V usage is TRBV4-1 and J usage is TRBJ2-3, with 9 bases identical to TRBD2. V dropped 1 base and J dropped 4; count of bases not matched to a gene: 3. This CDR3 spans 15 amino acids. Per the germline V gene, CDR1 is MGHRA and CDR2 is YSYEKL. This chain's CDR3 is CASSQGASGADTQYF. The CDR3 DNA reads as TGCGCCAGCAGCCAAGGGGCTAGCGGGGCAGATACGCAGTATTTT.

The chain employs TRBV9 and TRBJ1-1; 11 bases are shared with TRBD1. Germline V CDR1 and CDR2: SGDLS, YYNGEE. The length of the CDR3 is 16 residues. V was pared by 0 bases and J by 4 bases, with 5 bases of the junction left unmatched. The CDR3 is CASSVGGDRGITEAFF. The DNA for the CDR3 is TGTGCCAGCAGCGTAGGAGGGGACAGGGGGATCACTGAAGCTTTCTTT.

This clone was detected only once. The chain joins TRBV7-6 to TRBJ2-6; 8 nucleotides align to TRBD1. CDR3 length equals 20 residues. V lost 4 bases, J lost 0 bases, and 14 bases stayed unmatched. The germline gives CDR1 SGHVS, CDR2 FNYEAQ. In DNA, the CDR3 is TGTGCCAGCAGCTCCATCCGACAGGGGACGGGGGCCTCTGGGGCCAACGTCCTGACTTTC. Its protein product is CASSSIRQGTGASGANVLTF.

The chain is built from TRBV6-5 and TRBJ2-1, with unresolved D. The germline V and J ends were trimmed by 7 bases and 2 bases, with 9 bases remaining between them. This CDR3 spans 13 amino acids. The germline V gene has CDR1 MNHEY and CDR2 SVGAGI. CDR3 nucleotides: TGTGCCAGCAAAACAGCTACCTACAATGAGCAGTTCTTC. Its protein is CASKTATYNEQFF.

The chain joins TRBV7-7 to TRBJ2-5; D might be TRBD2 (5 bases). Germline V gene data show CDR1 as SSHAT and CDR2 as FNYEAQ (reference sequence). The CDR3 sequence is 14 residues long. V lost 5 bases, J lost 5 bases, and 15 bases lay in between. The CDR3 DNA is TGTGCCAGCAGCAACCTACTAGGCGGTGAGACCCAGTACTTC. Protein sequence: CASSNLLGGETQYF.

This chain's CDR3 is CASSLIGDTSDEQYF. The CDR3 DNA follows: TGTGCCAGCAGCTTAATCGGGGACACCAGCGACGAGCAGTACTTC. The chain links TRBV7-3 to TRBJ2-7, with D possibly TRBD1 on 6 matching bases. V shed 1 base and J shed 5 bases, with 15 bases lying between them. Germline values: CDR1 SGHTA, CDR2 FQGTGA. The CDR3 has 15 amino acids.

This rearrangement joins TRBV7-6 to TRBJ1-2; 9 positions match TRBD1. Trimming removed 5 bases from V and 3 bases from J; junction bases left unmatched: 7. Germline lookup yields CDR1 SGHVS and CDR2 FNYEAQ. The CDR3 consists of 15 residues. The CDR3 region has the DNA TGTGCCAGCAGCCCGGGACAGGGTACCCACTATGGCTACACCTTC. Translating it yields CASSPGQGTHYGYTF.

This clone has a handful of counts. CDR3 DNA sequence: TGTGCCAGCTCACGTCGGACAGGGGGGAATGAAAAACTGTTTTTT. Protein product: CASSRRTGGNEKLFF. The rearrangement uses TRBV18 and TRBJ1-4; TRBD1 aligns across 10 bases. The CDR3 consists of 15 residues. Trimming cost V 4 bases and J 5 bases; bases outside gene matches: 4. CDR1 and CDR2 from the germline V gene are KGHSH and LQKENI.

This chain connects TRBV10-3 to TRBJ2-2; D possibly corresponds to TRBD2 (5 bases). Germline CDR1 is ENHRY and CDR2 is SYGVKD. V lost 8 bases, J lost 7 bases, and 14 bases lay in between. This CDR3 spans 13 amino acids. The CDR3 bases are TGTGCCATCGAAAGCGGAATGGGCGGGGAGCTGTTTTTT. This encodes CAIESGMGGELFF.

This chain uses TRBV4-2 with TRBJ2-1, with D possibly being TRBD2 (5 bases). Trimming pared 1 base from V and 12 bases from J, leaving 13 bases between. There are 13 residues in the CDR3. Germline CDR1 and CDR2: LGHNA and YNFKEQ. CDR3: CASSQVEAVMQFF. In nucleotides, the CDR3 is TGTGCCAGCAGCCAAGTGGAAGCGGTTATGCAGTTCTTC.

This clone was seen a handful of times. As DNA, the CDR3 is TGTGCCAGCAGTTCCCACGGCACTAGACCCTACAATGAGCAGTTCTTC. Its translation: CASSSHGTRPYNEQFF. The rearrangement links TRBV27 to TRBJ2-1, with D possibly being TRBD2 (5 bases). CDR1 and CDR2 from the germline V gene are MNHEY and SMNVEV (reference sequence). The CDR3 loop spans 16 amino acids. With 4 bases removed from V and 2 bases from J, the gap between germline ends came to 15 bases.

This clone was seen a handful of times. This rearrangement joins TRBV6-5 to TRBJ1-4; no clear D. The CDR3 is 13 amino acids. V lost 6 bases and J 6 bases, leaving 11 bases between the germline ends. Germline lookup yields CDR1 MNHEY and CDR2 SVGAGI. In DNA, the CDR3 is TGTGCCAGCAGCACACAGCTGGATGAAAAACTGTTTTTT. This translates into CASSTQLDEKLFF.

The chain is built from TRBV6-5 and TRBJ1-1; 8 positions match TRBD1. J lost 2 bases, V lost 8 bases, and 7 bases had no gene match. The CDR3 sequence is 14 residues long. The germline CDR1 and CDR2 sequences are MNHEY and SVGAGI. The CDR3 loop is CASQTGAPNTEAFF. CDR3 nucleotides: TGTGCCAGCCAGACAGGGGCGCCTAACACTGAAGCTTTCTTT.

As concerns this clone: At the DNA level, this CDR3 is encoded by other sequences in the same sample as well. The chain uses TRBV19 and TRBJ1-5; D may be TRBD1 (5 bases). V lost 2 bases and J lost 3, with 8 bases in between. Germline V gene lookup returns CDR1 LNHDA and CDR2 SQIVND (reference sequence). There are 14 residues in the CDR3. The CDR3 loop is CASSISGNNQPQHF. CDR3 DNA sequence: TGTGCCAGTAGTATATCAGGGAACAATCAGCCCCAGCATTTT. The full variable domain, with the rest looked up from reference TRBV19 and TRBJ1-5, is DGGITQSPKYLFRKEGQNVTLSCEQNLNHDAMYWYRQDPGQGLRLIYYSQIVNDFQKGDIAEGYSVSREKKESFPLTVTSAQKNPTAFYLCASSISGNNQPQHFGDGTRLSIL.

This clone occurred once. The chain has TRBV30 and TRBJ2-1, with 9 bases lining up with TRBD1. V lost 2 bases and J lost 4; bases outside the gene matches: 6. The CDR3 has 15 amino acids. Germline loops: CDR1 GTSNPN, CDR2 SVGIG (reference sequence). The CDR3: CAWSKDRGTYNEQFF. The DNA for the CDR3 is TGTGCCTGGAGTAAGGACAGGGGCACATACAATGAGCAGTTCTTC.

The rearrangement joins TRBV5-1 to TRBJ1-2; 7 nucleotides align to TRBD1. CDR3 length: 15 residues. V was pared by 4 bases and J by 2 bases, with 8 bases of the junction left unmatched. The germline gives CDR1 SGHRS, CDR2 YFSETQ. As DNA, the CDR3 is TGCGCCAGCAGCCCTGGGACAGCAAAAAACTATGGCTACACCTTC. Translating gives CASSPGTAKNYGYTF.

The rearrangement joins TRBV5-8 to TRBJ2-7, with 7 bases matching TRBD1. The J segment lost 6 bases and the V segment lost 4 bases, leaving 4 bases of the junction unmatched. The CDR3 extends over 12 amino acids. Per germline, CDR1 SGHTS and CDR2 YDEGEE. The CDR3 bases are TGTGCCAGCAGCCGTGACAGGGCCGAGCAGTACGTC. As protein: CASSRDRAEQYV.

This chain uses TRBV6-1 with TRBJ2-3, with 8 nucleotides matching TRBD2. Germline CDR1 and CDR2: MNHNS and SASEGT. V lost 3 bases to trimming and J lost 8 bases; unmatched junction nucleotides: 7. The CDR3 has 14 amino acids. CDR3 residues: CASSETTSAGTQYF. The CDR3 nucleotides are TGTGCCAGCAGTGAGACGACTAGCGCGGGTACGCAGTATTTT.

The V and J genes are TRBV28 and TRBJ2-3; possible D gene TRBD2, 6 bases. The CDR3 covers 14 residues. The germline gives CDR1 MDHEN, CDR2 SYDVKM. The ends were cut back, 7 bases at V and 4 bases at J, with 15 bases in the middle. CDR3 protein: CASIPPRGSDTQYF. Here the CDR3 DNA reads TGTGCCAGCATTCCACCGCGGGGTTCAGATACGCAGTATTTT. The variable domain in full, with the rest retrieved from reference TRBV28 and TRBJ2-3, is DVKVTQSSRYLVKRTGEKVFLECVQDMDHENMFWYRQDPGLGLRLIYFSYDVKMKEKGDIPEGYSVSREKKERFSLILESASTNQTSMYLCASIPPRGSDTQYFGPGTRLTVL.

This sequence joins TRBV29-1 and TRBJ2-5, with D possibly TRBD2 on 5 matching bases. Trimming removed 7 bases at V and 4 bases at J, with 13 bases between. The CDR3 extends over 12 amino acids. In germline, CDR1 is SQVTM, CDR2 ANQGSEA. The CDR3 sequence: CSAWGVAETQYF. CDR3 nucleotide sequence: TGCAGCGCTTGGGGAGTTGCAGAGACCCAGTACTTC.

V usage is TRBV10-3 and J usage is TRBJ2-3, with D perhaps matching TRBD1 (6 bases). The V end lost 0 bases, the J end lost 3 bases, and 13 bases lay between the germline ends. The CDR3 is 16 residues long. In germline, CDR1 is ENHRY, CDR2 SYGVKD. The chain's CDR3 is CAISESGQSLTDTQYF. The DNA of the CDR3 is TGTGCCATCAGTGAGTCGGGACAAAGCTTGACAGATACGCAGTATTTT.

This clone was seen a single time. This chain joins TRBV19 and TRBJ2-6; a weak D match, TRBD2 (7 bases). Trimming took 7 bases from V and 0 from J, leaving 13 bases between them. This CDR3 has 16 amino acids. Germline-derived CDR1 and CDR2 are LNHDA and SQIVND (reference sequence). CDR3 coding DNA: TGTGCCAGTACTAGGGGAGGGGGCTCTGGGGCCAACGTCCTGACTTTC. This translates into CASTRGGGSGANVLTF.